The 3 T cell receptor beta chains presented below share a single source sample, sequenced in a study of shared clonotypes between healthy human individuals (dated by TCRdb to the early 2020s). The library was generated by the immunoSEQ multiplex PCR assay. Held by TCRdb, this immuneACCESS table contains in-frame sequences only and omits some clones. Under half of the omission traces to an unresolved V gene where checked; the cause of the rest is unknown. Across this sample there are about 1 million clones, with about four fifths seen only once. The top ten constitute about 0.52% of the sample. The specimen was memory CD4+ T cells from PBMCs. The cell subset or site label on this specimen signifies: CD45RA-negative fraction. The receptor source for this set is a man aged 18 to 30 in good health. Some clones in this sample may be carry-over from other donors' samples.

V usage is TRBV18 and J usage is TRBJ1-2; no definite D call. The ends were cut back, 3 bases at V and 7 bases at J, with 30 bases in the middle. Germline loops: CDR1 KGHSH, CDR2 LQKENI. The CDR3 is 19 amino acids. The DNA for the CDR3 is TGTGCCAGCTCACCCATCGGCCCAGGCAGCTACTCTATTCGGGGTGGCTACACCTTC. Translating it yields CASSPIGPGSYSIRGGYTF.

The genes are TRBV4-3 and TRBJ2-7; tentative D call: TRBD1 (6 bases). The length of the CDR3 is 14 residues. CDR1 is LGHNA and CDR2 is YSLEER in the germline V gene. V dropped 0 bases and J dropped 6 bases, with 12 bases sitting between them. DNA for the CDR3: TGCGCCAGCAGCCAAGATTTAATAGGGGGCGAGCAGTACTTC. This sequence encodes CASSQDLIGGEQYF.

The V call is TRBV28, the J call TRBJ2-7; D is possibly TRBD1 (6 bases). The CDR3 extends over 13 amino acids. V lost 6 bases, J lost 7 bases, and 16 bases lay in between. Germline CDR1 reads MDHEN; CDR2 reads SYDVKM. CDR3 sequence (DNA): TGTGCCAGCAGCCCCAGATTAGGGGGAGAGCAGTACTTC. Amino acid sequence: CASSPRLGGEQYF.